A single sample gave rise to the 3 T cell receptor beta chains below, sequenced in a study of response to subunit inactivated influenza vaccine. TCRdb called the RT-PCR reads again in MiXCR, with one record for every CDR3 protein. The sample includes 200,000 to 250,000 distinct CDR3 sequences, over 9% of them seen just once. The source was non-naive T cells sorted from PBMCs, collected around 15 days before vaccination. Every receptor here comes from a man aged 50 or older who received an inactivated influenza vaccine.

The chain combines TRBV29-1 with TRBJ1-1; 7 bases agree with TRBD1. Looked up from germline, CDR1 is SQVTM and CDR2 is ANQGSEA. The CDR3 has 13 amino acids. V gave up 5 bases and J gave up 4 bases; unmatched junction bases: 7. The CDR3 nucleotides are TGCAGCGTTCGCCGGGACAGAGCCACTGAAGCTTTCTTT. Its protein product is CSVRRDRATEAFF.

The sample holds many counts of this clonotype. The DNA of the CDR3 is TGCAGCGTCCCTTTGACAGGGCCCGAGACCCAGTACTTC. This translates into CSVPLTGPETQYF. The chain is built from TRBV29-1 and TRBJ2-5, with 7 bases aligning to TRBD1. Trimming at V came to 6 bases and at J to 5 bases, leaving 9 bases not matched to a gene. Germline V gene sequence: CDR1 SQVTM, CDR2 ANQGSEA. This CDR3 spans 13 amino acids.

This clonotype was recorded a few times. The V call is TRBV2, the J call TRBJ2-2; possibly TRBD2 for D (6 bases). V lost 8 bases and J lost 7, with 17 bases in between. The CDR3 loop spans 14 amino acids. Germline V CDR1 and CDR2: SNHLY, FYNNEI. The CDR3 loop reads CASVLREYNGELFF. In DNA form, the CDR3 reads TGTGCCAGCGTACTTCGGGAGTATAACGGGGAGCTGTTTTTT.